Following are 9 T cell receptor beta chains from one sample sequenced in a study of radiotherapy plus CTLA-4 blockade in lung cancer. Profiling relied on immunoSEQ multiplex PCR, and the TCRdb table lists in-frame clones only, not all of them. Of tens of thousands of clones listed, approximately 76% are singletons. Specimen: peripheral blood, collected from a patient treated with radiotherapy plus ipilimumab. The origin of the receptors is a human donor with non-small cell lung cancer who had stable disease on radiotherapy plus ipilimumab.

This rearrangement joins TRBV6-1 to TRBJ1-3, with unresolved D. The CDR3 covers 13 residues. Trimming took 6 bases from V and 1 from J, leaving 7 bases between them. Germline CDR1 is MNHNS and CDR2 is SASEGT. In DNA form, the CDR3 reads TGTGCCAGCAGAATTTCTTCTGGAAACACCATATATTTT. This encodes CASRISSGNTIYF.

CDR3 region: CSVLDGSGNTIYF. Written as DNA, the CDR3 is TGCAGCGTTCTGGACGGCTCTGGAAACACCATATATTTT. The V and J genes are TRBV29-1 and TRBJ1-3; no firm D call. The CDR3 consists of 13 residues. From germline, CDR1 is SQVTM and CDR2 ANQGSEA. The V and J ends lost 5 bases and 0 bases respectively, with 8 bases between them.

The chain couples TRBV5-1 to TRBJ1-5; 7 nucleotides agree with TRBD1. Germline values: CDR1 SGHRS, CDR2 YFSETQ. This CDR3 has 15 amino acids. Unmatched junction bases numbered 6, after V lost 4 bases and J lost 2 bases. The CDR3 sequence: CASSLDGQGNQPQHF. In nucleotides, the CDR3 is TGCGCCAGCAGCCTCGATGGACAGGGCAATCAGCCCCAGCATTTT.

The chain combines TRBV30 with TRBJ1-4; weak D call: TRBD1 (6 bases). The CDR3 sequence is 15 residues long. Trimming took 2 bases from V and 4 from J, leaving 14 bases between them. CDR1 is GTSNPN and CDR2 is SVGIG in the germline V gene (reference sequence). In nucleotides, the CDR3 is TGTGCCTGGAGTTTTGGACAGCCTATTAATGAAAAACTGTTTTTT. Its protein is CAWSFGQPINEKLFF.

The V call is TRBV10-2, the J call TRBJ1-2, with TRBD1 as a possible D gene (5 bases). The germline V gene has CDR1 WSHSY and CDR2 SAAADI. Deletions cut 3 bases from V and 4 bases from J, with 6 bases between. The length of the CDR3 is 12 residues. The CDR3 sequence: CASSEGAYGYTF. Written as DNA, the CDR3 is TGCGCCAGCAGTGAAGGGGCCTATGGCTACACCTTC.

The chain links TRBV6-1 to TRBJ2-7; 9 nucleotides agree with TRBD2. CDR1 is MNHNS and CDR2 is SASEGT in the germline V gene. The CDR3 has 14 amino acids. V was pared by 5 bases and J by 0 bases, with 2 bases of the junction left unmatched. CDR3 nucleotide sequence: TGTGCCAGCAGTAATAGCGGGGGCTCCTACGAGCAGTACGTC. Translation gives CASSNSGGSYEQYV.

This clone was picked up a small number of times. The CDR3 is CASSLAGLRQPQHF. As DNA, the CDR3 is TGTGCCAGCAGCTTAGCAGGGCTCCGACAGCCCCAGCATTTT. The chain couples TRBV7-8 to TRBJ1-5, with D unresolved. Germline CDR1 is SGHVS and CDR2 is FQNEAQ. The CDR3 runs to 14 residues. V was shortened by 0 bases and J by 7 bases, with 10 bases between the two germline ends. The full variable domain, completed using reference TRBV7-8 and TRBJ1-5, is GAGVSQSPRYKVAKRGQDVALRCDPISGHVSLFWYQQALGQGPEFLTYFQNEAQLDKSGLPSDRFFAERPEGSVSTLKIQRTQQEDSAVYLCASSLAGLRQPQHFGDGTRLSIL.

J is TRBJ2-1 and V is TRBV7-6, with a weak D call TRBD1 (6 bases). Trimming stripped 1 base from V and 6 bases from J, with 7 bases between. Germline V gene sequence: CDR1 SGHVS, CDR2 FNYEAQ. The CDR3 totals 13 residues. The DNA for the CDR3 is TGTGCCAGCAGCTTAGACAGGGTCAATGAGCAGTTCTTC. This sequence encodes CASSLDRVNEQFF.

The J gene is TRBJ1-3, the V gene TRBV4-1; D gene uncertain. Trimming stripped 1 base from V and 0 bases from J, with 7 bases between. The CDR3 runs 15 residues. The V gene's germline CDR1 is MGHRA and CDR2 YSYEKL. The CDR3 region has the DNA TGCGCCAGCAGCCAAGGAAGGGACTCTGGAAACACCATATATTTT. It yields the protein CASSQGRDSGNTIYF.